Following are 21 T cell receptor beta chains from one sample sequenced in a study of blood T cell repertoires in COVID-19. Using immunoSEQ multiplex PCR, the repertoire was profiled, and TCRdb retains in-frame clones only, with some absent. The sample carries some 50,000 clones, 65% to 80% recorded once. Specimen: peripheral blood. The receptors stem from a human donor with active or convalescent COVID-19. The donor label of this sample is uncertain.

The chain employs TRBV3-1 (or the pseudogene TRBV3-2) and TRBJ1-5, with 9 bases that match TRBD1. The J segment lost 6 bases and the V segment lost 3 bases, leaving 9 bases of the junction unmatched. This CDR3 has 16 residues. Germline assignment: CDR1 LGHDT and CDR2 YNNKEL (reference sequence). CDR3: CASSHTGGGVGQPQHF. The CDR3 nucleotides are TGTGCCAGCAGCCACACAGGGGGCGGGGTGGGTCAGCCCCAGCATTTT.

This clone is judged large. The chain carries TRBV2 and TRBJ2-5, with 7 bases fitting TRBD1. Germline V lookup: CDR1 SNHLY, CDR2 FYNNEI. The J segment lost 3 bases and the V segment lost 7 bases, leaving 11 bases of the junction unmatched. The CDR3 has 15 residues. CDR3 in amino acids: CASKVRTGVKETQYF. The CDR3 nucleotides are TGTGCCAGCAAGGTTAGAACAGGGGTAAAAGAGACCCAGTACTTC.

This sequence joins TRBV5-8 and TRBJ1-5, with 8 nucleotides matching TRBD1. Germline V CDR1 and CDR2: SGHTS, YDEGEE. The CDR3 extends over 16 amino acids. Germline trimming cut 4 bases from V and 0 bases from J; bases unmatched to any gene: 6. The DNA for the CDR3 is TGTGCCAGCAGCACCCGGGGGACAGGTAGCAATCAGCCCCAGCATTTT. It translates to CASSTRGTGSNQPQHF.

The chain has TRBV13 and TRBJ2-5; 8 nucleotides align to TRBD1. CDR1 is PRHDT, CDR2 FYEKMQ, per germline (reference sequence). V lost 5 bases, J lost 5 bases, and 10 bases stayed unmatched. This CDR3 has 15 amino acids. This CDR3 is CASSVDRVRGETQYF. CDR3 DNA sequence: TGTGCCAGCAGCGTGGACAGGGTAAGAGGCGAGACCCAGTACTTC. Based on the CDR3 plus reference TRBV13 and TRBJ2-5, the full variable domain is AAGVIQSPRHLIKEKRETATLKCYPIPRHDTVYWYQQGPGQDPQFLISFYEKMQSDKGSIPDRFSAQQFSDYHSELNMSSLELGDSALYFCASSVDRVRGETQYFGPGTRLLVL.

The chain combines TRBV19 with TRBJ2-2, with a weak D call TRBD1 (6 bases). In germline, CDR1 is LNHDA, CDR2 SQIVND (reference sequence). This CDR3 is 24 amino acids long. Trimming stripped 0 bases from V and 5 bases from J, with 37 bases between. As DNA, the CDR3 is TGTGCCAGTAGTATAGATCTGAGGGGCAGTCCAGATTGGGGGCAGGGTTTTCGGACCGGGGAGCTGTTTTTT. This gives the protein CASSIDLRGSPDWGQGFRTGELFF. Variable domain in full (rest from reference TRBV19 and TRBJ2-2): DGGITQSPKYLFRKEGQNVTLSCEQNLNHDAMYWYRQDPGQGLRLIYYSQIVNDFQKGDIAEGYSVSREKKESFPLTVTSAQKNPTAFYLCASSIDLRGSPDWGQGFRTGELFFGEGSRLTVL.

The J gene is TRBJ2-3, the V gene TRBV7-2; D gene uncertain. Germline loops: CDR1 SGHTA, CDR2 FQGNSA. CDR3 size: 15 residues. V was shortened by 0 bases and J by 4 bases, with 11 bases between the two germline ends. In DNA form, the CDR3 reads TGTGCCAGCAGCTTAGCACTATTACGGGCAGATACGCAGTATTTT. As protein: CASSLALLRADTQYF.

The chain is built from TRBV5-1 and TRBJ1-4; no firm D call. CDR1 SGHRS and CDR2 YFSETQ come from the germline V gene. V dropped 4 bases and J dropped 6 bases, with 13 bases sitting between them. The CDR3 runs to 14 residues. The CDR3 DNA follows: TGCGCCAGCAGCGGTATAGGTCAGGATGAAAAACTGTTTTTT. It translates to CASSGIGQDEKLFF.

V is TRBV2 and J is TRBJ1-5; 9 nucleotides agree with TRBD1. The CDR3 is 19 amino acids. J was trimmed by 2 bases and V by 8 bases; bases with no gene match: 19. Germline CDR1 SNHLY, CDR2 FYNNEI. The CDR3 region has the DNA TGTGCCAGCGCCGGGACAGGGAAAATTTTACGGGTAGGCAATCAGCCCCAGCATTTT. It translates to CASAGTGKILRVGNQPQHF.

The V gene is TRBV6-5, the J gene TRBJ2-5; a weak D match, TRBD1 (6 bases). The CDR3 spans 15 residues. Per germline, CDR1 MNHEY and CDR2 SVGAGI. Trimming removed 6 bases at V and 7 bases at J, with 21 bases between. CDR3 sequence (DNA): TGTGCCAGCAGCTCCGGACAGCGGTCTGTCGGGACCCAGTACTTC. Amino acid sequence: CASSSGQRSVGTQYF.

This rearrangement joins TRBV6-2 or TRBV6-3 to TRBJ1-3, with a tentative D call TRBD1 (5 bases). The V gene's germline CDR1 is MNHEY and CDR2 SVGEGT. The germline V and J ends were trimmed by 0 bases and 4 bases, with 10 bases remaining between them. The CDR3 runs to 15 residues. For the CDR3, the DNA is TGTGCCAGCAGTTACTCTCCGGGGGAAGGAAACACCATATATTTT. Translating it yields CASSYSPGEGNTIYF.

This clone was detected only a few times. The chain's CDR3 is CASSLRGAPSGANVLTF. CDR3 in DNA: TGCGCCAGCAGCTTACGGGGGGCCCCGTCTGGGGCCAACGTCCTGACTTTC. The J gene is TRBJ2-6, the V gene TRBV5-1; D is possibly TRBD2 (7 bases). There are 17 residues in the CDR3. Germline V lookup: CDR1 SGHRS, CDR2 YFSETQ. Deletions cut 2 bases from V and 1 base from J, with 13 bases between.

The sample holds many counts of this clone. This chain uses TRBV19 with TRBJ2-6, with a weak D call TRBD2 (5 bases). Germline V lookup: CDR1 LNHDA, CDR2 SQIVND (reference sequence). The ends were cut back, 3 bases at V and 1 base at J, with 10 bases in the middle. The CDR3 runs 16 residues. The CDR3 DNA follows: TGTGCCAGTAGTATGGGAGCCCAATCTGGGGCCAACGTCCTGACTTTC. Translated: CASSMGAQSGANVLTF.

CDR3 in DNA: TGTGCCAGCAGCTTACGCGTCCAGGGGGGAAACACTGAAGCTTTCTTT. Its protein product is CASSLRVQGGNTEAFF. V and J are TRBV7-2 and TRBJ1-1; 7 bases agree with TRBD1. Germline assignment: CDR1 SGHTA and CDR2 FQGNSA. The CDR3 totals 16 residues. The trim removed 2 bases at V and 2 bases at J, leaving 8 bases unmatched. Full variable domain (rest looked up from reference TRBV7-2 and TRBJ1-1): GAGVSQSPSNKVTEKGKDVELRCDPISGHTALYWYRQSLGQGLEFLIYFQGNSAPDKSGLPSDRFSAERTGGSVSTLTIQRTQQEDSAVYLCASSLRVQGGNTEAFFGQGTRLTVV.

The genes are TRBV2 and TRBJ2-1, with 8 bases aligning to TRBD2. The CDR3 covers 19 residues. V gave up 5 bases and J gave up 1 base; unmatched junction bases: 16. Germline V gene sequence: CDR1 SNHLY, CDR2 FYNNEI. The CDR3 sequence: CASSPRGVFGGRSYNEQFF. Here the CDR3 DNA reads TGTGCCAGCAGTCCCCGGGGGGTCTTTGGCGGGAGGTCCTACAATGAGCAGTTCTTC.

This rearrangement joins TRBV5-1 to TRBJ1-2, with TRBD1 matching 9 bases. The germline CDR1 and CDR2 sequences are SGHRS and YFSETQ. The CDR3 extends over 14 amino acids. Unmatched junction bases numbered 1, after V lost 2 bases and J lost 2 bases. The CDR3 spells CASSLGQGNYGYTF. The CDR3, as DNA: TGCGCCAGCAGCTTAGGACAGGGGAACTATGGCTACACCTTC.

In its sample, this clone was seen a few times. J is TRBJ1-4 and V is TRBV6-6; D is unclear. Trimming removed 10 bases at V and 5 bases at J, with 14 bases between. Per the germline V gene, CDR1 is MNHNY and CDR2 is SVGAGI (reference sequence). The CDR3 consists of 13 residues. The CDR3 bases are TGTGCCACCCGGTGGAGGCAGAATGAAAAACTGTTTTTT. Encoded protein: CATRWRQNEKLFF.

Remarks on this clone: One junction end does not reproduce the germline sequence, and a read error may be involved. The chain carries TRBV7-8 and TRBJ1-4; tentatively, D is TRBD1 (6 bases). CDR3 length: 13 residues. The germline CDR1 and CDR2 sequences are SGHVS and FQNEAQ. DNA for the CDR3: TGTGCCAGCAGCCTGGTCCGGGACACTGCAGAGATTTTT. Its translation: CASSLVRDTAEIF.

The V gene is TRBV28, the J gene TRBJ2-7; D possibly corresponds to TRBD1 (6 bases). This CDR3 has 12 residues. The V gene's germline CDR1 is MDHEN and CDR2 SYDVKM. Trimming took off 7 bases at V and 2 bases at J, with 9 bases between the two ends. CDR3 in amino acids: CASTGQPYEQYF. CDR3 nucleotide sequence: TGTGCCAGCACAGGACAGCCCTACGAGCAGTACTTC. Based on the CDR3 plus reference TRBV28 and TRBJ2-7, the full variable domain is DVKVTQSSRYLVKRTGEKVFLECVQDMDHENMFWYRQDPGLGLRLIYFSYDVKMKEKGDIPEGYSVSREKKERFSLILESASTNQTSMYLCASTGQPYEQYFGPGTRLTVT.

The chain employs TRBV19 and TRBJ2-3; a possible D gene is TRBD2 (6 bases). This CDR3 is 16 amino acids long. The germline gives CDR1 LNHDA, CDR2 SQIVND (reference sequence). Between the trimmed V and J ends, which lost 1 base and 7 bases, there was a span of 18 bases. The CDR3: CASSIGFRDSFNTQYF. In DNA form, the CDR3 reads TGTGCCAGTAGTATAGGCTTCCGGGACTCCTTTAATACGCAGTATTTT.

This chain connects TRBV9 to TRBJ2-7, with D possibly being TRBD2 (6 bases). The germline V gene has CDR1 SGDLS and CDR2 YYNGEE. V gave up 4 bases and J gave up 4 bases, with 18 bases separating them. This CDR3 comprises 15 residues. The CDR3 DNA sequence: TGTGCCAGCAGCCACTGGGGGGTAATGGGTTACGAGCAGTACTTC. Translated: CASSHWGVMGYEQYF.

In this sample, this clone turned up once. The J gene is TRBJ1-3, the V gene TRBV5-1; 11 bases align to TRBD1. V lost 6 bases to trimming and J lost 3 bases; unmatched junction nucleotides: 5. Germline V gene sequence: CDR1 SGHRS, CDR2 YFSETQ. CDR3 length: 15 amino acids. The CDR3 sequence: CASTWTGGHGNTIYF. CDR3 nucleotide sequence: TGCGCCAGCACTTGGACAGGGGGCCATGGAAACACCATATATTTT. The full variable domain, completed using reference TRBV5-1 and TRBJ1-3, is KAGVTQTPRYLIKTRGQQVTLSCSPISGHRSVSWYQQTPGQGLQFLFEYFSETQRNKGNFPGRFSGRQFSNSRSEMNVSTLELGDSALYLCASTWTGGHGNTIYFGEGSWLTVV.